The clone carrying this T cell receptor beta chain was detected many times. Its antigen remains unidentified. The source of the sample is a study of cytomegalovirus exposure and HLA in healthy donors. Overall study context: The platform used for the 120 or so validation repertoires matched that of the 666 first-cohort repertoires, a later analysis reported. General study points: The investigators catalogued about 170 TCR beta chains as cytomegalovirus-associated.

An approximately 130-subject validation cohort, separate from the approximately 720-subject first cohort, supplied the donors. CDR1 and CDR2 from the germline V gene are DFQATT and SNEGSKA (reference sequence). V was pared by 4 bases and J by 3 bases, with 6 bases between. CDR3 size: 11 residues. The method was immunoSEQ multiplex PCR; TCRdb's version includes in-frame clones alone and lacks a portion of them. The sample contains about 250,000 clones, more than 85% of which appear only once. What was sequenced was PBMCs. The chain carries TRBV20-1 and TRBJ1-2; no firm D call. This sequence was found in a man between 18 and 35 years old in good health and CMV-seropositive. In DNA, the CDR3 is TGCAGTGCTACAGAGGACTATGGCTACACCTTC. It translates to CSATEDYGYTF.